The clone carrying this TCR beta chain was observed a single time. Assay execution took place at the deep level. In the original analysis: Junction-only sequences without quality scores were provided by ImmunoSEQ, so filtering was different. The table came from immunoSEQ multiplex PCR; TCRdb's copy has only in-frame clones and leaves some out. V and J calls and clone size are as listed in that table; D and trimming were resolved from the DNA. This table holds around 2.1 million clones, roughly 91% found once. This sample is part of a study of shared clonotypes between healthy human individuals. CD45RO-negative, CCR7-positively selected cells formed the naive CD8 fraction, excluding terminally differentiated effector memory CD45RA+ cells. The clonotype was recovered from a young man in good health. Some clones in this sample may be carry-over from other donors' samples. Sequenced sample: naive CD8+ T cells from PBMCs.

The CDR3 sequence is CASSFTGGSTEAFF. CDR3 DNA: TGTGCCAGCAGTTTTACAGGGGGCTCGACTGAAGCTTTCTTT. This chain uses TRBV27 with TRBJ1-1; 9 positions agree with TRBD1. Germline V gene data show CDR1 as MNHEY and CDR2 as SMNVEV (reference sequence). V gave up 3 bases and J gave up 5 bases; unmatched junction bases: 4. CDR3 length: 14 amino acids.